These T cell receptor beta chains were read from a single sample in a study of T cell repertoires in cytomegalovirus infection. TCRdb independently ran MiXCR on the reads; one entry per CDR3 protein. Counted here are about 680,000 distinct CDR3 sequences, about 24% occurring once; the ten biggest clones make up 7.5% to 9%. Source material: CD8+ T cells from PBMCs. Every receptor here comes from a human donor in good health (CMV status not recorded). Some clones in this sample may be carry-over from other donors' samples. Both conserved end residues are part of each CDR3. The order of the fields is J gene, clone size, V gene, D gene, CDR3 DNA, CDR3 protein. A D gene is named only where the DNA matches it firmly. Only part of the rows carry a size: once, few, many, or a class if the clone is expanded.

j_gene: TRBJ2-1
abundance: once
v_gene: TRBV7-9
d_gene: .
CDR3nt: TGTGCCAGCAGCTTATTTCAGTTGCGGGGGCATGGGTCCTGCAATGAGCAGTTCTTC
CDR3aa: CASSLFQLRGHGSCNEQFF

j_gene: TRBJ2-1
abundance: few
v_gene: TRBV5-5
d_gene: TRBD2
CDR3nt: TGTGCCAGCAGCTTGGTTCCTAGCGGGGCTTACAATGAGCAGTTCTTC
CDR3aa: CASSLVPSGAYNEQFF

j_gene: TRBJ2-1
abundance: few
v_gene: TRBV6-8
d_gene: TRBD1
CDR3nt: TGTGCCAGCAGAAGCAGGACAGGGGGTTTAAGTGTGAATGAGCAGTTCTTC
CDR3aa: CASRSRTGGLSVNEQFF

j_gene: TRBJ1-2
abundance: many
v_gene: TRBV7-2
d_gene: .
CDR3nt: TGTGCCAGCAGCCCGGGGGGCGGGGTCGACGGCTACACCTTC
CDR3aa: CASSPGGGVDGYTF

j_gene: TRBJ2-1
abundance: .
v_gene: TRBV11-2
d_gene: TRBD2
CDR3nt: TGTGCCAGCAGCTCGATTAGCGGGGGCCGCTACAATGAGCAGTTCTTC
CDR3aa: CASSSISGGRYNEQFF

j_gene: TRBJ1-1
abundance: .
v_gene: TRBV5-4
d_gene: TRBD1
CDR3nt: TGTGCCAGCACTGGGGGGACAGGGGAAGCTTTCTTT
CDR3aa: CASTGGTGEAFF

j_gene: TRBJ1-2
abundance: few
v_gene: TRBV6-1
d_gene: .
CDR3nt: TGTGCCAGCAGTGAAGGGTGCTACACCTTC
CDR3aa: CASSEGCYTF

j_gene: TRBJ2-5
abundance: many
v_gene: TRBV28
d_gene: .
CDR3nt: TGTGCCAGCAGTTTAACGCCCGGGGGAGAGACCCAGTACTTC
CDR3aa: CASSLTPGGETQYF

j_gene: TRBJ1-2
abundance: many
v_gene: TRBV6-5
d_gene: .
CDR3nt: TGTGCCAGCAGTTACGGCTATGGCTACACCTTC
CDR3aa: CASSYGYGYTF

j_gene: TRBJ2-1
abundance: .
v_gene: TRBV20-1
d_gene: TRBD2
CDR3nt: TGCAGTGCTAGAGAAGGCAGCGGGGCATACAATGAGCAGTTCTTC
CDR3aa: CSAREGSGAYNEQFF

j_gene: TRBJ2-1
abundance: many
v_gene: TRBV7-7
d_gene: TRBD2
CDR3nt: TGTGCTAGCAGCTTGGGACTAGGGTTGGGCAATGAGCAGTTCTTC
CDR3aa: CASSLGLGLGNEQFF

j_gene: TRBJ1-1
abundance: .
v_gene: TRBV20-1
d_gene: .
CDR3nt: TGCAGTGCTAGGCCAGAGAACACTGAAGCTTTCTTT
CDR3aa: CSARPENTEAFF

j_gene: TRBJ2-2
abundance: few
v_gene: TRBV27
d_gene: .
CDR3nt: TGTGCCAGCAGTTTTCGGGTGGTCGGGTGGAACACCGGGGAGCTGTTTTTT
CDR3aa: CASSFRVVGWNTGELFF

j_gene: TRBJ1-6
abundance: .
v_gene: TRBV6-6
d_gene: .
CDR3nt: TGTGCCAGCAGTTACTCTATGGGTGGGGCCGCCTTATCCTATAATTCACCCCTCCACTTT
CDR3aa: CASSYSMGGAALSYNSPLHF

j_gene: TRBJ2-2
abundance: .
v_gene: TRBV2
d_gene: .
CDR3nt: TGTGCCAGCATTAAGATAGGGGGACATTCGACAGGCGACTCTGGTACCGGGGAGCTGTTTTTT
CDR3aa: CASIKIGGHSTGDSGTGELFF

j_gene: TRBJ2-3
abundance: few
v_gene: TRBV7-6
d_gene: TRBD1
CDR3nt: TGTGCCAGCAGCTTATTCTTTCTACAGGGGAGAGATACGCAGTATTTT
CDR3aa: CASSLFFLQGRDTQYF

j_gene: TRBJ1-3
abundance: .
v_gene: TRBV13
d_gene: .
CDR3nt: TGTGCCAGCAGCATAAAGTTTGGAAACACCATATATTTT
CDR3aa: CASSIKFGNTIYF

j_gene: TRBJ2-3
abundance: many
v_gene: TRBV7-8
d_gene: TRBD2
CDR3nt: TGTGCCAGCAGCTTAGCCCGGGCGGGGGTCACAGATACGCAGTATTTT
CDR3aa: CASSLARAGVTDTQYF

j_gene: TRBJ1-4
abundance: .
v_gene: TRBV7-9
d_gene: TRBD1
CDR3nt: TGTGCCAGCAGCTTCGACAGGGGGCCCAAAAAACTGTTTTTT
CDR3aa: CASSFDRGPKKLFF

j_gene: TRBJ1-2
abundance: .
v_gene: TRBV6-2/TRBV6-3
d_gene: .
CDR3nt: TGTGCCAGCAGTTACTTGGAGGGGATACTCTATGGCTACACCTTC
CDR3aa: CASSYLEGILYGYTF

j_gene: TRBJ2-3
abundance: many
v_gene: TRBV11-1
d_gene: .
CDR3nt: TGTGCCAGCAGACCCCCGGGGGCCGGGGGCACAGATACGCAGTATTTT
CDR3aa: CASRPPGAGGTDTQYF

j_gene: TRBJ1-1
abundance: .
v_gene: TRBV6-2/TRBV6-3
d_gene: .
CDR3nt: TGTGCCAGCAATAGAGGGATTTACACTGAAGCTTTCTTT
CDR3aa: CASNRGIYTEAFF

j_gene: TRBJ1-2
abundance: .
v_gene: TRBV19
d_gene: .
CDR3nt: TGTGCCAGTAGTATAAGGACAGTCAAGGCTAACTATGGCTACACCTTC
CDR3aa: CASSIRTVKANYGYTF

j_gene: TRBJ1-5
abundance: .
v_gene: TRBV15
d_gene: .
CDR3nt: TGTGCCACCAGCTTTAGGGGGGACTTCCCTTTGGCCCCCAATCAGCCCCAGCATTTT
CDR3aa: CATSFRGDFPLAPNQPQHF

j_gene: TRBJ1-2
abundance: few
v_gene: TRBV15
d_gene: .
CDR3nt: TGTGCCACCAGCAGAGATCACGGGGGAAGCTATGGCTACACCTTC
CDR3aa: CATSRDHGGSYGYTF

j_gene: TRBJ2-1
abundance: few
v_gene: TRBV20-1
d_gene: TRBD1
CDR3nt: TGCAGTGCTAGCGGGACAGGATACTACAATGAGCAGTTCTTC
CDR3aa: CSASGTGYYNEQFF

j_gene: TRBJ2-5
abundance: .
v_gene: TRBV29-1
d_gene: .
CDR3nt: TGCAGCGTTGAAAGGGAGGTAGAGACCCAGTACTTC
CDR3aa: CSVEREVETQYF

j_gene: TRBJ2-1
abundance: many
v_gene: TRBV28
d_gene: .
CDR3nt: TGTGCCAGCAGTTTGGGACTCCGGGGTGAGCAGTTCTTC
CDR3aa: CASSLGLRGEQFF

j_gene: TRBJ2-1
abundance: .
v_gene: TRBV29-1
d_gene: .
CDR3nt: TGCAGCGTTGATATGGGGAATGAGCAGTTCTTC
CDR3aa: CSVDMGNEQFF

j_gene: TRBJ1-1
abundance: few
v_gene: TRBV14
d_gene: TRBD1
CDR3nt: TGTGCCAGCAGCCAGTCCGGACAGGGGATGTCTGAAGCTTTCTTT
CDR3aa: CASSQSGQGMSEAFF

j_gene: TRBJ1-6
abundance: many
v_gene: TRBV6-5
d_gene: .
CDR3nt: TGTGCCAGCAGCGACTTTAAACAGAATTCACCCCTCCACTTT
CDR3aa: CASSDFKQNSPLHF

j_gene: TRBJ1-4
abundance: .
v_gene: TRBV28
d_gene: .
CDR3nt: TGTGTCACCCAAAATTCGGCTAATGAAAAACTGTTTTTT
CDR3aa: CVTQNSANEKLFF